A single TCR beta chain is shown here with its context. The data were produced by immunoSEQ multiplex PCR, yet TCRdb's version contains in-frame clones alone and is incomplete. The table shows 76,000 or so clones, with around 85% occurring only once. V trimming: 2 bases; J trimming: 6 bases; junction bases outside the gene matches: 7. Germline assignment: CDR1 MNHEY and CDR2 SVGAGI. CDR3 length: 15 residues. The data originate from a study of technical replicates of blood from several donors. The sample taken for sequencing was PBMCs. The source of this sequence is a human donor in good health. Some clones in this sample may be carry-over from other donors' samples. The chain employs TRBV6-5 and TRBJ1-1; the match to TRBD1 covers 9 bases. CDR3: CASSYRKTGGAEAFF. Written as DNA, the CDR3 is TGTGCCAGCAGTTACCGCAAGACAGGGGGTGCTGAAGCTTTCTTT.